This T cell receptor (beta chain) was recovered during a study of molecular identifiers for immune sequencing clone quantification. Study-wide results and limits: Clones of above 20 RNA copies carried over 98% of effector molecules; in naive cells they carried under 1%.

TCRdb reanalysed the PCR reads using MiXCR and keeps one entry per CDR3 protein. The table shows some 65,000 distinct CDR3 sequences, with around 18% occurring only once. This clonotype was counted between two and nine times. No antigen is known for it. No conserved phenylalanine or tryptophan ends this CDR3, so it is likely a read error. Germline CDR1 and CDR2: KGHSH and LQKENI. The CDR3 totals 15 residues. V was clipped by 8 bases and J by 6 bases; unmatched bases: 10. The chain uses TRBV18 and TRBJ2-7, with 13 positions matching TRBD2. Sequencing input: naive CD8+ T cells from blood, with Jurkat cell RNA spiked in. Subset defined: FACS-sorted CD8+CD4-CCR7+CD45RA+ naive T cells. This TCR was recovered from a human donor in good health. Some libraries in this study had Jurkat cell RNA spiked in. The CDR3 nucleotides read TGTGCCAGCAACCTAGGACTAGCGGGAGACCCCGAGCAGTACCTC. It codes for CASNLGLAGDPEQYL.